The 29 T cell receptor beta chains in this list originate from one sample, sequenced in a study of PD-L1 blockade in urothelial cancer. Some clones are missing from TCRdb's copy, which holds only in-frame ones; the method was immunoSEQ multiplex PCR. The sample comprises approximately 50,000 clones, about 86% of which are singletons, and 3% to 4% rests with the top ten. As for time point: pretreatment peripheral blood. Specimen: PBMCs, collected around atezolizumab (anti-PD-L1) treatment. The receptor set was obtained from a man between 65 and 85 years old with urothelial cancer.

The chain has TRBV12-5 and TRBJ1-2; possibly TRBD1 for D (5 bases). Germline V CDR1 and CDR2: LGHNT, FRNRAP. V lost 3 bases and J 3 bases, leaving 11 bases between the germline ends. The CDR3 is 14 amino acids. In DNA, the CDR3 is TGTGCTAGTGGTTTAGATACAGGCCACTATGGCTACACCTTC. As protein: CASGLDTGHYGYTF. The full variable domain, rest sourced from reference TRBV12-5 and TRBJ1-2, is DARVTQTPRHKVTEMGQEVTMRCQPILGHNTVFWYRQTMMQGLELLAYFRNRAPLDDSGMPKDRFSAEMPDATLATLKIQPSEPRDSAVYFCASGLDTGHYGYTFGSGTRLTVV.

The J gene is TRBJ1-1, the V gene TRBV19; D is uncertain. This CDR3 has 11 residues. Germline V gene sequence: CDR1 LNHDA, CDR2 SQIVND (reference sequence). V was shortened by 10 bases and J by 4 bases, with 10 bases between the two germline ends. CDR3 sequence (DNA): TGTGCCACCCGCTTCGGCACTGAAGCTTTCTTT. Translated, it gives CATRFGTEAFF.

The chain is built from TRBV5-6 and TRBJ1-2; D is unclear. V was pared by 0 bases and J by 6 bases, with 12 bases between. Germline V lookup: CDR1 SGHDT, CDR2 YYEEEE. The CDR3 is 14 amino acids. The CDR3 reads CASSLGSGYDGYTF. CDR3 nucleotide sequence: TGTGCCAGCAGCTTGGGTTCCGGGTATGATGGCTACACCTTC.

The chain employs TRBV5-5 and TRBJ1-1; D not resolved. Germline V gene data show CDR1 as SGHKS and CDR2 as YYEKEE (reference sequence). The CDR3 length is 13 residues. The V gene lost 5 bases and the J gene lost 2 bases, with 10 bases spanning the gap. CDR3 in DNA: TGTGCCAGCAGTACAATCCCCAACACTGAAGCTTTCTTT. The encoded protein is CASSTIPNTEAFF. Full variable domain (rest looked up from reference TRBV5-5 and TRBJ1-1): DAGVTQSPTHLIKTRGQQVTLRCSPISGHKSVSWYQQVLGQGPQFIFQYYEKEERGRGNFPDRFSARQFPNYSSELNVNALLLGDSALYLCASSTIPNTEAFFGQGTRLTVV.

V and J are TRBV9 and TRBJ2-7; TRBD1 aligns across 9 bases. From germline, CDR1 is SGDLS and CDR2 YYNGEE. V lost 0 bases, J lost 4 bases, and 8 bases stayed unmatched. CDR3 length: 16 residues. CDR3 bases: TGTGCCAGCAGCGTAGGACAGGGGGTATCTATGTACGAGCAGTACTTC. This sequence encodes CASSVGQGVSMYEQYF.

This chain joins TRBV7-2 and TRBJ1-6, with D possibly matching TRBD1 (5 bases). CDR1 and CDR2 from the germline V gene are SGHTA and FQGNSA. Trimming shortened V by 0 bases and J by 9 bases, and 15 bases separated the two germline ends. CDR3 length: 16 residues. The CDR3 region has the DNA TGTGCCAGCAGCTTAGCCCCGGGGGGGGTGGGTTCACCCCTCCACTTT. Protein: CASSLAPGGVGSPLHF.

The CDR3 DNA sequence: TGTGCCAGCAACACAGTGGCAAACACTGAAGCTTTCTTT. This codes for CASNTVANTEAFF. The gene calls are TRBV2 and TRBJ1-1; D remains ambiguous. Looked up from germline, CDR1 is SNHLY and CDR2 is FYNNEI. V lost 7 bases and J lost 2, with 11 bases in between. The CDR3 has 13 amino acids.

The chain employs TRBV28 and TRBJ2-7, with D uncertain. The CDR3 consists of 11 residues. Trimming stripped 5 bases from V and 3 bases from J, with 5 bases between. Per the germline V gene, CDR1 is MDHEN and CDR2 is SYDVKM. The CDR3 loop reads CASSRNYEQYF. The CDR3 nucleotides read TGTGCCAGCAGTCGTAACTACGAGCAGTACTTC.

The chain combines TRBV30 with TRBJ1-6; TRBD1 matches 7 bases. The CDR3 length is 15 residues. With 3 bases clipped from V and 6 bases from J, the junction kept 8 bases outside the gene matches. In germline, CDR1 is GTSNPN, CDR2 SVGIG (reference sequence). CDR3 bases: TGTGCCTGGAGGGAGACAGGGACTGGTAATTCACCCCTCCACTTT. It is translated as CAWRETGTGNSPLHF.

There are a few counts of this clone. CDR3 residues: CASSSQFTEAFF. Written as DNA, the CDR3 is TGCGCCAGCAGCTCGCAGTTCACTGAAGCTTTCTTT. J is TRBJ1-1 and V is TRBV5-1; D not certain. Trimming shortened V by 3 bases and J by 4 bases, and 7 bases separated the two germline ends. The germline gives CDR1 SGHRS, CDR2 YFSETQ. The length of the CDR3 is 12 residues.

The chain employs TRBV19 and TRBJ2-2; TRBD1 matches 7 bases. Trimming took 7 bases from V and 6 from J; bases not matched to a gene: 8. The CDR3 sequence is 14 residues long. Germline V gene data show CDR1 as LNHDA and CDR2 as SQIVND (reference sequence). DNA for the CDR3: TGTGCCAGTAAAGGGGGCCAGGGCCCCGGGGAGCTGTTTTTT. Protein product: CASKGGQGPGELFF.

The CDR3, as DNA: TGCGCCAGCAGCCAAGGTCAGCGGGAGGGCACAGATACGCAGTATTTT. Protein: CASSQGQREGTDTQYF. This chain connects TRBV4-3 to TRBJ2-3; 9 nucleotides match TRBD2. The junction had 3 bases not matched to a gene; V was cut back by 1 base and J by 1 base. This CDR3 contains 16 residues. The germline V gene encodes CDR1 LGHNA and CDR2 YSLEER.

V gene TRBV5-6 combines with J gene TRBJ2-1; D gene ambiguous. Germline lookup yields CDR1 SGHDT and CDR2 YYEEEE. Trimming cost V 5 bases and J 10 bases, with 16 bases left between them. The CDR3 has 13 amino acids. This CDR3 is CASSSLSAGEQFF. In DNA form, the CDR3 reads TGTGCCAGCAGTTCCCTCAGTGCCGGGGAGCAGTTCTTC. The full variable domain, its missing parts supplied by reference TRBV5-6 and TRBJ2-1, is DAGVTQSPTHLIKTRGQQVTLRCSPKSGHDTVSWYQQALGQGPQFIFQYYEEEERQRGNFPDRFSGHQFPNYSSELNVNALLLGDSALYLCASSSLSAGEQFFGPGTRLTVL.

V is TRBV5-4 and J is TRBJ2-5; TRBD2 matches 8 bases. The V segment lost 0 bases and the J segment 5 bases; nucleotides outside the gene matches: 3. Germline V lookup: CDR1 SGHNT, CDR2 YYREEE (reference sequence). This CDR3 spans 14 amino acids. CDR3: CASSLDGGAETQYF. DNA for the CDR3: TGTGCCAGCAGCTTGGACGGGGGGGCCGAGACCCAGTACTTC.

This clone occurred once. The rearrangement joins TRBV27 to TRBJ1-5; no clear D. Germline V gives CDR1 MNHEY, CDR2 SMNVEV (reference sequence). The V end was cut by 0 bases, the J end by 2 bases, with 8 bases between. The length of the CDR3 is 15 residues. The DNA of the CDR3 is TGTGCCAGCAGTTTATCTTACGGGGGCAATCAGCCCCAGCATTTT. Residues: CASSLSYGGNQPQHF.

This sequence joins TRBV29-1 and TRBJ1-4; 7 bases fit TRBD1. This CDR3 comprises 13 residues. Germline V gene data show CDR1 as SQVTM and CDR2 as ANQGSEA. V trimming: 7 bases; J trimming: 7 bases; junction bases outside the gene matches: 9. DNA of the CDR3: TGCAGCGGTGGGACAGCCAGAGGTGAAAAACTGTTTTTT. Translating it yields CSGGTARGEKLFF.

The chain joins TRBV5-1 to TRBJ1-5; D unresolved. V lost 4 bases to trimming and J lost 2 bases, with 16 bases between them. Germline V gene sequence: CDR1 SGHRS, CDR2 YFSETQ. CDR3 length: 16 residues. The CDR3 reads CASSEGRVGGNQPQHF. In DNA, the CDR3 is TGCGCCAGCAGCGAGGGCCGGGTGGGCGGCAATCAGCCCCAGCATTTT.

This clone was counted between two and nine times. This chain connects TRBV2 to TRBJ1-1; the D gene is possibly TRBD1 (5 bases). V gave up 8 bases and J gave up 6 bases, with 13 bases separating them. This CDR3 is 12 amino acids long. Germline lookup yields CDR1 SNHLY and CDR2 FYNNEI. CDR3 in DNA: TGTGCCAGCCGAGGGGAGGGAGCTGAAGCTTTCTTT. Translated: CASRGEGAEAFF.

The V gene is TRBV5-4, the J gene TRBJ1-1; TRBD1 agrees at 8 bases. The CDR3 length is 16 residues. Germline V lookup: CDR1 SGHNT, CDR2 YYREEE (reference sequence). V was clipped by 1 base and J by 4 bases; unmatched bases: 9. CDR3 nucleotides: TGTGCCAGCAGCTTGACAGGGGGGAAAAGCCCCACTGAAGCTTTCTTT. Residues: CASSLTGGKSPTEAFF. Together with reference TRBV5-4 and TRBJ1-1, the CDR3 gives the full variable domain: ETGVTQSPTHLIKTRGQQVTLRCSSQSGHNTVSWYQQALGQGPQFIFQYYREEENGRGNFPPRFSGLQFPNYSSELNVNALELDDSALYLCASSLTGGKSPTEAFFGQGTRLTVV.

The rearrangement uses TRBV5-6 and TRBJ1-2; D may be TRBD1 (6 bases). Germline CDR1 reads SGHDT; CDR2 reads YYEEEE. V lost 4 bases and J 7 bases, leaving 17 bases between the germline ends. This CDR3 spans 14 amino acids. CDR3 protein: CASSRDIGTLGYTF. The CDR3 coding sequence is TGTGCCAGCAGCAGGGACATCGGAACGCTTGGCTACACCTTC.

CDR3 sequence: CASSTPGNQPQHF. The DNA of the CDR3 is TGTGCCAGCAGCACCCCAGGCAATCAGCCCCAGCATTTT. The rearrangement uses TRBV7-2 and TRBJ1-5; no reliable D call. Germline values: CDR1 SGHTA, CDR2 FQGNSA. With 5 bases removed from V and 2 bases from J, the gap between germline ends came to 7 bases. The CDR3 has 13 amino acids. The entire variable domain, with the rest obtained from reference TRBV7-2 and TRBJ1-5, is as follows: GAGVSQSPSNKVTEKGKDVELRCDPISGHTALYWYRQSLGQGLEFLIYFQGNSAPDKSGLPSDRFSAERTGGSVSTLTIQRTQQEDSAVYLCASSTPGNQPQHFGDGTRLSIL.

The chain links TRBV2 to TRBJ1-1, with a weak D call TRBD1 (5 bases). V shed 7 bases and J shed 1 base, with 10 bases lying between them. This CDR3 comprises 13 residues. The germline V gene encodes CDR1 SNHLY and CDR2 FYNNEI. CDR3 sequence (DNA): TGTGCCAGCAAAAGACAGAGGAACACTGAAGCTTTCTTT. Protein sequence: CASKRQRNTEAFF.

The V call is TRBV5-1, the J call TRBJ2-2, with D possibly being TRBD2 (6 bases). CDR1 and CDR2 (germline): SGHRS, YFSETQ. The ends were cut back, 0 bases at V and 5 bases at J, with 11 bases in the middle. CDR3 length equals 15 residues. In DNA form, the CDR3 reads TGCGCCAGCAGCTTGGGACTAGGAGGGACCGGGGAGCTGTTTTTT. Translated: CASSLGLGGTGELFF.

This clone was seen once. The chain is built from TRBV6-6 and TRBJ2-1; tentatively, D is TRBD2 (5 bases). This CDR3 has 15 amino acids. The ends were cut back, 2 bases at V and 0 bases at J, with 8 bases in the middle. Germline loops: CDR1 MNHNY, CDR2 SVGAGI (reference sequence). CDR3 loop: CASSYPGSSYNEQFF. CDR3 coding DNA: TGTGCCAGCAGTTACCCGGGGAGCTCCTACAATGAGCAGTTCTTC.

The rearrangement uses TRBV11-2 and TRBJ1-4, with 8 bases identical to TRBD1. The CDR3 covers 13 residues. From germline, CDR1 is SGHAT and CDR2 FQNNGV. The J segment lost 5 bases and the V segment lost 6 bases, leaving 2 bases of the junction unmatched. CDR3 sequence (DNA): TGTGCCAGCAGACGACAGGGGAATGAAAAACTGTTTTTT. Translated: CASRRQGNEKLFF.

This clone came up once. V gene TRBV28 combines with J gene TRBJ1-2; D not certain. The germline V gene encodes CDR1 MDHEN and CDR2 SYDVKM. CDR3 length equals 14 residues. V lost 2 bases to trimming and J lost 2 bases, with 9 bases between them. The CDR3 loop reads CASSLESGNYGYTF. In nucleotides, the CDR3 is TGTGCCAGCAGTTTAGAGTCCGGGAACTATGGCTACACCTTC.

The chain links TRBV27 to TRBJ1-2; a possible D gene is TRBD1 (5 bases). Trimming stripped 4 bases from V and 8 bases from J, with 17 bases between. Germline V CDR1 and CDR2: MNHEY, SMNVEV (reference sequence). The CDR3 runs 14 residues. In DNA form, the CDR3 reads TGTGCCAGCAGTTCCCGCCGGGGGGAGGGGGGCTACACCTTC. Translated: CASSSRRGEGGYTF.

The chain combines TRBV7-9 with TRBJ2-3; D might be TRBD2 (6 bases). CDR1 is SEHNR and CDR2 is FQNEAQ in the germline V gene (reference sequence). With 0 bases removed from V and 6 bases from J, the gap between germline ends came to 25 bases. There are 19 residues in the CDR3. The CDR3 nucleotides are TGTGCCAGCAGCTTAGCATTACAAGGACTATTAGGTGGTTGGGATACGCAGTATTTT. Translation gives CASSLALQGLLGGWDTQYF.

This clone is a singleton in its sample. The chain links TRBV2 to TRBJ2-2; the D is unclear. The V end lost 7 bases, the J end lost 5 bases, and 8 bases lay between the germline ends. CDR1 SNHLY and CDR2 FYNNEI come from the germline V gene. The CDR3 extends over 12 amino acids. The CDR3 is CASKILTGELFF. The CDR3, as DNA: TGTGCCAGCAAAATCCTAACCGGGGAGCTGTTTTTT.